The source of this TCR beta chain is a study of blood T cells in healthy people across ages. Study outcomes and limitations: Not knowing donor CMV status may have confounded expanded clonotype changes.

As regards this clonotype: Antigen specificity is unknown.

Primers used in a second PCR of about 6 to 11 cycles were a sample-barcoded 5' primer and a J-beta primer mix. MiXCR, run by TCRdb on the 5' RACE reads, gives a single entry per CDR3 protein. The sample has over a million distinct CDR3 sequences, approximately 25% seen once. This sample also belongs to another study, concerning T cells of mothers and their children.

This sequence originates from a girl aged 2-15 years in good health. The sample taken for sequencing was blood.

In nucleotides, the CDR3 is TGCGCCAGCAGCTCCCTCCCGGAACACTATCAGCCCCAGCATTTT. Residues: CASSSLPEHYQPQHF. The chain is built from TRBV5-1 and TRBJ1-5, with unresolved D. The germline V gene has CDR1 SGHRS and CDR2 YFSETQ. The CDR3 consists of 15 residues. V lost 3 bases and J 5 bases, leaving 15 bases between the germline ends. The variable domain in full, completed from reference TRBV5-1 and TRBJ1-5, reads KAGVTQTPRYLIKTRGQQVTLSCSPISGHRSVSWYQQTPGQGLQFLFEYFSETQRNKGNFPGRFSGRQFSNSRSEMNVSTLELGDSALYLCASSSLPEHYQPQHFGDGTRLSIL.